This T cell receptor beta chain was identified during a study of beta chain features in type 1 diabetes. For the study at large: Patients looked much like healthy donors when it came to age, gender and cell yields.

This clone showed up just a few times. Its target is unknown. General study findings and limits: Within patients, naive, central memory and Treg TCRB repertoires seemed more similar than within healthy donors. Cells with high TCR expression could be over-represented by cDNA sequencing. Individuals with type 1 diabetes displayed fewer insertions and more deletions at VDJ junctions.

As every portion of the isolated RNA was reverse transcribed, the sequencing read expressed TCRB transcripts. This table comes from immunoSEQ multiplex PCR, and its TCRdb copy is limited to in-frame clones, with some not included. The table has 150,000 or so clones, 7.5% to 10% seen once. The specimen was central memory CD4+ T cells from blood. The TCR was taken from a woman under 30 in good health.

The CDR3 DNA reads as TGTGCCAGCAGCGCCGGGACTGGAGAGACCCAGTACTTC. Translated: CASSAGTGETQYF. The rearrangement uses TRBV7-9 and TRBJ2-5; D perhaps matches TRBD2 (6 bases). This CDR3 is 13 amino acids long. Germline CDR1 reads SEHNR; CDR2 reads FQNEAQ (reference sequence). The V and J ends lost 5 bases and 4 bases respectively, with 11 bases between them.